This T cell receptor beta chain was identified during a study of OX40 agonist ivuxolimab in advanced cancers. Looking at the study overall: Patients received ivuxolimab, an agonistic anti-OX40 (CD134) antibody. Subjects had a mean age of roughly 57 years, with a range of roughly 20 to 79; around 84% were male.

The repertoire was sequenced with immunoSEQ multiplex PCR; TCRdb's copy has only in-frame clones and lacks some. The top ten hold 1.2% to 1.5% of the sample, which has 45,000 to 70,000 clones, roughly 90% seen once. The CDR3 contains 15 residues. Germline-derived CDR1 and CDR2 are KGHSH and LQKENI. Trimming cost V 3 bases and J 7 bases; bases outside gene matches: 8. The chain has TRBV18 and TRBJ1-4; 7 bases match TRBD1. This sample comprised CD4+ or CD8+ T cells sorted from blood, obtained in a trial of the OX40 agonist ivuxolimab. This clonotype originated in an adult with an advanced solid tumor such as melanoma, head and neck, liver or kidney cancer. The CDR3 is CASSPYRGQGEKLFF. CDR3 coding DNA: TGTGCCAGCTCACCGTATAGGGGGCAAGGTGAAAAACTGTTTTTT.